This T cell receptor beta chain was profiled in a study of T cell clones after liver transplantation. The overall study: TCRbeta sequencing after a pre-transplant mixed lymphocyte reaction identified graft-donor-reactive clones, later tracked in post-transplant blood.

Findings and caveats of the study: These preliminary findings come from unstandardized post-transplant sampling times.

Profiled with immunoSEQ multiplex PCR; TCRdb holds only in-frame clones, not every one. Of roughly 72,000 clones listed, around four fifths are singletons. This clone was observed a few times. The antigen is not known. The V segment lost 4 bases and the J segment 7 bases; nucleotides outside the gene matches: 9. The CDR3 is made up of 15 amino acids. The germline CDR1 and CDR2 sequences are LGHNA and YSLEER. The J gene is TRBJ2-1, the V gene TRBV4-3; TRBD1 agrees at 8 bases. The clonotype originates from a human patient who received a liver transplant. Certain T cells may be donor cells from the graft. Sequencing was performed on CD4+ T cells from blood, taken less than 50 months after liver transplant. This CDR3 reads CASSPRTGWANEQFF. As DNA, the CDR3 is TGCGCCAGCAGCCCTAGGACAGGGTGGGCGAATGAGCAGTTCTTC.